These 9 T cell receptor beta chains were sequenced from one sample in a study of T cell changes during pregnancy in multiple sclerosis. Method: immunoSEQ multiplex PCR; TCRdb's copy keeps in-frame clones and lacks some. The table includes more than 55,000 clones, nearly 95% detected once. The sample in question was peripheral blood, obtained in the first trimester of pregnancy. The receptor set was obtained from a female donor with multiple sclerosis, enrolled in a pregnancy study.

The chain couples TRBV5-5 to TRBJ1-5; 10 bases map to TRBD1. Germline V gene data show CDR1 as SGHKS and CDR2 as YYEKEE (reference sequence). With V trimmed by 7 bases and J by 5 bases, 6 bases remained unmatched. There are 14 residues in the CDR3. The CDR3 is CASRYGQGDQPQHF. The CDR3, as DNA: TGTGCCAGCCGATACGGACAGGGGGATCAGCCCCAGCATTTT. Drawing the rest from reference TRBV5-5 and TRBJ1-5, the complete variable domain is DAGVTQSPTHLIKTRGQQVTLRCSPISGHKSVSWYQQVLGQGPQFIFQYYEKEERGRGNFPDRFSARQFPNYSSELNVNALLLGDSALYLCASRYGQGDQPQHFGDGTRLSIL.

The J gene is TRBJ2-1, the V gene TRBV5-6; a possible D gene is TRBD1 (6 bases). V lost 1 base to trimming and J lost 10 bases, with 9 bases between them. The CDR3 spans 12 residues. From germline, CDR1 is SGHDT and CDR2 YYEEEE. The DNA of the CDR3 is TGTGCCAGCAGCTTGACCGGGACAGAGCAGTTCTTC. The encoded protein is CASSLTGTEQFF.

The V and J genes are TRBV5-4 and TRBJ2-5; D perhaps matches TRBD2 (7 bases). The CDR3 is 14 residues long. V was shortened by 5 bases and J by 2 bases, with 13 bases between the two germline ends. The germline CDR1 and CDR2 sequences are SGHNT and YYREEE (reference sequence). The CDR3 DNA reads TGTGCCAGCAGTTCGAAGGGGGGGCAAGAGACCCAGTACTTC. Amino acids: CASSSKGGQETQYF.

The rearrangement links TRBV6-5 to TRBJ2-1, with 7 bases aligning to TRBD2. The CDR3 sequence is 15 residues long. Per germline, CDR1 MNHEY and CDR2 SVGAGI. The trim removed 2 bases at V and 4 bases at J, leaving 5 bases unmatched. Here the CDR3 reads CASSYGLAAYNEQFF. For the CDR3, the DNA is TGTGCCAGCAGTTACGGTCTAGCGGCTTACAATGAGCAGTTCTTC.

The chain recombines TRBV6-1 with TRBJ1-1; D is uncertain. The V gene's germline CDR1 is MNHNS and CDR2 SASEGT. This CDR3 region has 15 residues. V was cut by 1 base and J by 5 bases, with 14 bases left in between. The DNA of the CDR3 is TGTGCCAGCAGTGAAGGGATCAACAGCGGGACTGAAGCTTTCTTT. Its translation: CASSEGINSGTEAFF.

The chain couples TRBV19 to TRBJ1-1; 7 bases agree with TRBD1. Germline CDR1 is LNHDA and CDR2 is SQIVND (reference sequence). After removal of 7 bases from V and 1 base from J, the junction contained 6 bases not matched to a gene. CDR3 length: 14 amino acids. CDR3 residues: CASTVTGANTEAFF. Here the CDR3 DNA reads TGTGCCAGTACCGTTACAGGGGCGAACACTGAAGCTTTCTTT.

This clone ranks as medium-sized. This chain uses TRBV6-4 with TRBJ2-1; 9 nucleotides line up with TRBD2. Trimming at V came to 0 bases and at J to 5 bases, leaving 5 bases not matched to a gene. Germline-derived CDR1 and CDR2 are MRHNA and SNTAGT. There are 16 residues in the CDR3. CDR3 amino acids: CASSDSQRGDHNEQFF. CDR3 DNA: TGTGCCAGCAGTGACTCCCAGCGGGGGGATCACAATGAGCAGTTCTTC.

The chain links TRBV18 to TRBJ1-1; tentative D call: TRBD1 (5 bases). Trimming left V 1 base short and J 1 base short, with 16 bases between. The CDR3 runs 17 residues. The V gene's germline CDR1 is KGHSH and CDR2 LQKENI. CDR3 sequence (DNA): TGTGCCAGCTCACCACAGCCCCCCGGGGGGGGGAACACTGAAGCTTTCTTT. It specifies CASSPQPPGGGNTEAFF.

The J gene is TRBJ1-5, the V gene TRBV5-8; the D is unclear. CDR3 length equals 13 residues. The V and J ends lost 1 base and 4 bases respectively, with 6 bases between them. CDR1 and CDR2 from the germline V gene are SGHTS and YDEGEE. This chain's CDR3 is CASSLTVNQPQHF. The CDR3 DNA sequence: TGTGCCAGCAGCTTGACAGTTAATCAGCCCCAGCATTTT. Full variable domain (rest looked up from reference TRBV5-8 and TRBJ1-5): EAGVTQSPTHLIKTRGQQATLRCSPISGHTSVYWYQQALGLGLQFLLWYDEGEERNRGNFPPRFSGRQFPNYSSELNVNALELEDSALYLCASSLTVNQPQHFGDGTRLSIL.